The next 18 T cell receptor beta chains were all read from a single sample in a study of shared clonotypes between healthy human individuals. Positively selected for CCR7, the CD45RO-negative cells used as naive CD8 cells excluded terminally differentiated effector memory CD45RA+ cells. The table came from immunoSEQ multiplex PCR; TCRdb's copy has only in-frame clones and leaves some out. Altogether millions of clones are present, roughly 95% being singletons, with the ten largest covering roughly 1.1%. Sequencing used naive CD8+ T cells sorted from blood. These receptors all stem from a man younger than 30 in good health.

CDR3 sequence reads: CASSTQGVAGGSTDTQYF. The DNA for the CDR3 is TGTGCCAGTAGTACCCAGGGAGTGGCGGGTGGAAGCACAGATACGCAGTATTTT. The J gene is TRBJ2-3, the V gene TRBV19; D is possibly TRBD1 or TRBD2 (5 bases each). Germline V gene lookup returns CDR1 LNHDA and CDR2 SQIVND (reference sequence). V was cut by 4 bases and J by 0 bases, with 20 bases left in between. The CDR3 is 18 residues long.

This rearrangement joins TRBV19 to TRBJ2-5; a possible D gene is TRBD2 (6 bases). Looked up from germline, CDR1 is LNHDA and CDR2 is SQIVND (reference sequence). There are 12 residues in the CDR3. With 7 bases removed from V and 2 bases from J, the gap between germline ends came to 8 bases. In nucleotides, the CDR3 is TGTGCCAGTATGGGGGGTCAAGAGACCCAGTACTTC. Its translation is CASMGGQETQYF.

With respect to this clone: A read error may produce the germline difference seen at one junction end. The chain is built from TRBV7-7 and TRBJ2-5; weak D call: TRBD2 (6 bases). The CDR3 sequence is 14 residues long. CDR1 and CDR2 from the germline V gene are SSHAT and FNYEAQ (reference sequence). The CDR3 DNA is TGTGCTAGCAGCCCAACTCACGGGGGAGAGACCCAGTACTTC. Amino acid sequence: CASSPTHGGETQYF. Complete variable domain (other parts from reference TRBV7-7 and TRBJ2-5): GAGVSQSPRYKVTKRGQDVTLRCDPISSHATLYWYQQALGQGPEFLTYFNYEAQPDKSGLPSDRFSAERPEGSISTLTIQRTEQRDSAMYRCASSPTHGGETQYFGPGTRLLVL.

The genes are TRBV10-2 and TRBJ2-7; 7 positions match TRBD2. The V gene's germline CDR1 is WSHSY and CDR2 SAAADI. The CDR3 consists of 13 residues. V lost 4 bases to trimming and J lost 2 bases; unmatched junction nucleotides: 2. The CDR3 region is CASSASGAYEQYF. The CDR3 DNA follows: TGCGCCAGCAGTGCTAGCGGCGCCTACGAGCAGTACTTC.

The rearrangement joins TRBV2 to TRBJ2-7; no reliable D call. CDR1 is SNHLY, CDR2 FYNNEI, per germline. The CDR3 extends over 15 amino acids. The V gene lost 1 base and the J gene lost 2 bases, with 12 bases spanning the gap. The CDR3 DNA reads TGTGCCAGCAGTGAAGGCAGTGATCTCACCTACGAGCAGTACTTC. Encoded protein: CASSEGSDLTYEQYF.

This chain connects TRBV6-5 to TRBJ1-1; D uncertain. Germline CDR1 and CDR2: MNHEY and SVGAGI. This CDR3 has 14 residues. The V end was cut by 6 bases, the J end by 0 bases, with 11 bases between. The chain's CDR3 is CASSPSYMNTEAFF. The CDR3 coding sequence is TGTGCCAGCAGCCCCTCCTATATGAACACTGAAGCTTTCTTT.

The chain joins TRBV4-1 to TRBJ2-7; tentatively, D is TRBD2 (5 bases). V was clipped by 4 bases and J by 2 bases, with 15 bases between them. Germline CDR1 is MGHRA and CDR2 is YSYEKL. There are 15 residues in the CDR3. The CDR3 sequence is CASSLARDSAYEQYF. In DNA, the CDR3 is TGCGCCAGCAGCCTTGCCCGGGATTCGGCCTACGAGCAGTACTTC.

The chain is built from TRBV7-8 and TRBJ1-2, with D possibly being TRBD1 (6 bases). The CDR3 length is 17 residues. Germline CDR1 is SGHVS and CDR2 is FQNEAQ. Trimming shortened V by 5 bases and J by 4 bases, and 23 bases separated the two germline ends. As DNA, the CDR3 is TGTGCCAGCAGCGACCCGGGACACCTCGGACTATCCTATGGCTACACCTTC. Its protein product is CASSDPGHLGLSYGYTF.

The chain couples TRBV7-6 to TRBJ1-5; 8 nucleotides agree with TRBD1. Per the germline V gene, CDR1 is SGHVS and CDR2 is FNYEAQ. Unmatched junction bases numbered 3, after V lost 5 bases and J lost 3 bases. CDR3 length: 14 amino acids. CDR3 sequence (DNA): TGTGCCAGCAGCACAGGGGGACTCAATCAGCCCCAGCATTTT. As protein: CASSTGGLNQPQHF.

On this clone: Other DNA sequences in this sample translate to the same CDR3. The chain's CDR3 is CASSYRVTGELFF. The DNA of the CDR3 is TGTGCCAGCAGTTACCGGGTTACCGGGGAGCTGTTTTTT. The gene calls are TRBV6-5 and TRBJ2-2; D ambiguous. Germline-derived CDR1 and CDR2 are MNHEY and SVGAGI. Trimming stripped 2 bases from V and 5 bases from J, with 6 bases between. The CDR3 loop spans 13 amino acids.

The chain has TRBV5-6 and TRBJ1-2, with 7 bases identical to TRBD1. The CDR3 is 12 residues long. With 3 bases clipped from V and 6 bases from J, the junction kept 2 bases outside the gene matches. Germline V gene sequence: CDR1 SGHDT, CDR2 YYEEEE. CDR3 nucleotides: TGTGCCAGCAGCTACGACAGGGATGGCTACACCTTC. Translated, it gives CASSYDRDGYTF.

The chain links TRBV5-1 to TRBJ2-1; D unresolved. The CDR3 contains 16 residues. Germline V gene sequence: CDR1 SGHRS, CDR2 YFSETQ. Trimming cost V 4 bases and J 4 bases, with 18 bases left between them. CDR3 nucleotides: TGCGCCAGCAGCCAAGAAACTACCAGGTTGTACAATGAGCAGTTCTTC. Amino acids: CASSQETTRLYNEQFF.

The chain combines TRBV19 with TRBJ2-7; 8 nucleotides match TRBD1. J gave up 4 bases and V 6 bases, and 11 bases lay outside the gene matches. The germline gives CDR1 LNHDA, CDR2 SQIVND (reference sequence). CDR3 length: 15 amino acids. CDR3 loop: CASSPGQGGNYEQYF. CDR3 coding DNA: TGTGCCAGTAGCCCAGGACAGGGTGGGAATTACGAGCAGTACTTC.

The chain recombines TRBV2 with TRBJ2-7, with 8 bases that match TRBD2. Germline V lookup: CDR1 SNHLY, CDR2 FYNNEI. The CDR3 covers 16 residues. J lost 3 bases, V lost 0 bases, and 7 bases had no gene match. The CDR3 loop is CASSEAGRGGYYEQYF. The CDR3, as DNA: TGTGCCAGCAGTGAAGCTGGCCGGGGGGGGTACTACGAGCAGTACTTC.

Turning to this clone: This sample also contains other DNA sequences that code for the same CDR3. The chain couples TRBV4-1 to TRBJ2-7; maybe TRBD2 (5 bases). V was pared by 0 bases and J by 4 bases, with 10 bases between. The CDR3 consists of 14 residues. The germline V gene has CDR1 MGHRA and CDR2 YSYEKL. The DNA for the CDR3 is TGCGCCAGCAGCCAAGAACCGGGGAATTACGAGCAGTACTTC. Translated, it gives CASSQEPGNYEQYF.

This chain links TRBV7-8 with TRBJ2-7, with D possibly TRBD1 on 5 matching bases. Germline CDR1 reads SGHVS; CDR2 reads FQNEAQ. CDR3 length: 12 amino acids. Trimming left V 1 base short and J 5 bases short, with 6 bases between. As DNA, the CDR3 is TGTGCCAGCAGCTTAGTGGGGCACGAGCAGTACTTC. Its protein product is CASSLVGHEQYF.

The chain links TRBV27 to TRBJ1-2; 8 positions agree with TRBD1. Germline CDR1 MNHEY, CDR2 SMNVEV (reference sequence). The CDR3 spans 13 residues. V was clipped by 5 bases and J by 8 bases; unmatched bases: 7. The CDR3 here is CASSPRTGNGYTF. CDR3 nucleotides: TGTGCCAGCAGTCCTCGGACAGGGAACGGCTACACCTTC.

The V gene is TRBV7-2, the J gene TRBJ2-7; D is ambiguous. The CDR3 is 14 residues long. Germline V gives CDR1 SGHTA, CDR2 FQGNSA. V gave up 5 bases and J gave up 4 bases, with 15 bases separating them. The CDR3 here is CASSRPSHSYEQYF. The CDR3 nucleotides read TGTGCCAGCAGCCGCCCCTCACATTCTTACGAGCAGTACTTC.